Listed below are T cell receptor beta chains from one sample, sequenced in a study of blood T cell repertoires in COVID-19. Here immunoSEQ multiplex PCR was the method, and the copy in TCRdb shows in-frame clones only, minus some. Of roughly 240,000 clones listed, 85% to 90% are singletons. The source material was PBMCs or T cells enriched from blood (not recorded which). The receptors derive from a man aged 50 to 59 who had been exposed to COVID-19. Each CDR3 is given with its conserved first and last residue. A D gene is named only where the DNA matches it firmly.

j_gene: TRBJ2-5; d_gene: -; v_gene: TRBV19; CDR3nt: TGTGCCAGTAGTCTACGGGTGGGGCCTGAGACCCAGTACTTC; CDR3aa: CASSLRVGPETQYF
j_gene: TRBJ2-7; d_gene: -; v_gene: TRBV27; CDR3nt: TGTGCCAGCACCGATAGATCCTACGAGCAGTACTTC; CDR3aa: CASTDRSYEQYF
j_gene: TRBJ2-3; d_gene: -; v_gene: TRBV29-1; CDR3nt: TGCAGCGTTGCGCCGCGTCTGGCAGATACGCAGTATTTT; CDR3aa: CSVAPRLADTQYF
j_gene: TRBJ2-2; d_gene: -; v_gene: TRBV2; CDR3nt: TGTGCCAGCACCAATAGGGGGAACACCGGGGAGCTGTTTTTT; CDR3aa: CASTNRGNTGELFF
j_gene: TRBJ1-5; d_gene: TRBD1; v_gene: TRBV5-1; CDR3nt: TGCGCCAGCAGCCCTGGGACAGGGGTTGATCAGCCCCAGCATTTT; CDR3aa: CASSPGTGVDQPQHF
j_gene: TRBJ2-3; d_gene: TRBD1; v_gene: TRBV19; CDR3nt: TGTGCCAGTAGTATACGGGACAGGACAATCCTTAGCACAGATACGCAGTATTTT; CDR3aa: CASSIRDRTILSTDTQYF
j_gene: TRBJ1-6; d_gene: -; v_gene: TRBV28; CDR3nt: TGTGCCAGCAGTCCCCGGGGGTACTCACCCCTCCACTTT; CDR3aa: CASSPRGYSPLHF
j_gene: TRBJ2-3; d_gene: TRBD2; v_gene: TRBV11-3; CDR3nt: TGTGCCAGCAGCTCTGGGACTAGGAATACGCAGTATTTT; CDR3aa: CASSSGTRNTQYF
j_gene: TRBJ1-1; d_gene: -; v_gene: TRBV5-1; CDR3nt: TGCGCCAGCAGCTTGGTGCCCGGTAACACTGAAGCTTTCTTT; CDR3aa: CASSLVPGNTEAFF
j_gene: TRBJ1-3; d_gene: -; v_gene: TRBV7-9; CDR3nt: TGTGCCAGCAGCTTAGCGGGTTGGAGCTCTGGAAACACCATATATTTT; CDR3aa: CASSLAGWSSGNTIYF
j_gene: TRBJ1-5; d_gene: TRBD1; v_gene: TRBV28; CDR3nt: TGTGCCTCCTGGGACAGGAATCAGCCCCAGCATTTT; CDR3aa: CASWDRNQPQHF
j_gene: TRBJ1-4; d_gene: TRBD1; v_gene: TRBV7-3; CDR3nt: TGTGCCAGCAGCCTCACCGGGACAGGGGGTGAAAAACTGTTTTTT; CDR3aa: CASSLTGTGGEKLFF
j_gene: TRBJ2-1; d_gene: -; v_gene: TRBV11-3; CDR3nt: TGTGCCAGCAGCTTAGCAGGGGAAGTATATAATGAGCAGTTCTTC; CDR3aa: CASSLAGEVYNEQFF
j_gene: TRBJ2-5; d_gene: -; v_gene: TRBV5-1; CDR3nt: TGCGCCAGCAGCTGGAGCAAGCGGATACAAGAGACCCAGTACTTC; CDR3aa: CASSWSKRIQETQYF
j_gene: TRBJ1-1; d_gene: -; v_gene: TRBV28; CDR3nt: TGTGCCAGCAGTTTCCTTCGGGGCACTGAAGCTTTCTTT; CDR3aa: CASSFLRGTEAFF
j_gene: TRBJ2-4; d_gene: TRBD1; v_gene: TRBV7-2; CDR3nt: TGTGCCAGCGCGTTGGGGACAGGGGTGGACATTCAGTACTTC; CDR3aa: CASALGTGVDIQYF
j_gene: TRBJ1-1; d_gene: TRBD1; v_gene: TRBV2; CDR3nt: TGTGCCAGCAGTGAATTTCAGGGGGGGAACACTGAAGCTTTCTTT; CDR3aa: CASSEFQGGNTEAFF
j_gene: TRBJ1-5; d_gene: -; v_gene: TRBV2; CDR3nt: TGTGCCAGCAGTCAAGTAATTCCCAGTCAGCCCCAGCATTTT; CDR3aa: CASSQVIPSQPQHF